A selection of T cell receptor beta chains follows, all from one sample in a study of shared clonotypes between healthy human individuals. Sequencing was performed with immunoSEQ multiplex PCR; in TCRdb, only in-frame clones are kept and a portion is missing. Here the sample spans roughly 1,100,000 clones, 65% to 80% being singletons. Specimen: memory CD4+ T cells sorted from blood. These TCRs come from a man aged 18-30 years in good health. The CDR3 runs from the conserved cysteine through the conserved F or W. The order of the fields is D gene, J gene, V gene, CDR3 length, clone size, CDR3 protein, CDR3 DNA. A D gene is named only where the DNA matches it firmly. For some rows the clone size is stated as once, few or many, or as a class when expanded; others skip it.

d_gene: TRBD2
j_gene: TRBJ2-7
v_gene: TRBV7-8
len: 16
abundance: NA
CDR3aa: CASSLKATSDTYEQYF
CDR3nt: TGTGCCAGCAGCTTAAAGGCGACTAGCGATACCTACGAGCAGTACTTC

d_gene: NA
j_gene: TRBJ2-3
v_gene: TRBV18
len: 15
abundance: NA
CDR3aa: CASSPVAQTTDTQYF
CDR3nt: TGTGCCAGCTCACCAGTTGCGCAAACCACAGATACGCAGTATTTT

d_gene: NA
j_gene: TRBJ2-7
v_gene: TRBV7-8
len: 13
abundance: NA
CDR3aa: CASSWKQFGEQYF
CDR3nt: TGTGCCAGCAGCTGGAAGCAGTTTGGGGAGCAGTACTTC

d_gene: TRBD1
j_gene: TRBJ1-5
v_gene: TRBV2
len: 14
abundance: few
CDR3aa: CASGGTGANQPQHF
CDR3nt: TGTGCCAGTGGGGGGACAGGGGCCAATCAGCCCCAGCATTTT

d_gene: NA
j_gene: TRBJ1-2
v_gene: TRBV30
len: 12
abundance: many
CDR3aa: CAWNGVDYGYTF
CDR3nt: TGTGCCTGGAACGGGGTGGACTATGGCTACACCTTC

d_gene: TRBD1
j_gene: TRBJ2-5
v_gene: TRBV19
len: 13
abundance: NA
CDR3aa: CASSGYRGETQYF
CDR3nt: TGTGCCAGTAGTGGCTACAGGGGGGAGACCCAGTACTTC

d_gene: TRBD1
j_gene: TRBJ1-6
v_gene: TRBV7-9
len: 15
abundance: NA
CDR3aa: CASSKGTGPNSPLHF
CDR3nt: TGTGCCAGCAGCAAAGGGACAGGGCCTAATTCACCCCTCCACTTT

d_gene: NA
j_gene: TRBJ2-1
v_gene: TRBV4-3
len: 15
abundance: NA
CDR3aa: CASSQHKSSYNEQFF
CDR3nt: TGCGCCAGCAGTCAACACAAGTCCTCCTACAATGAGCAGTTCTTC

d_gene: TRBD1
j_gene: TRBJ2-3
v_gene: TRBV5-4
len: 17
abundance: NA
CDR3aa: CASSRTGTGELGHTQYF
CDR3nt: TGTGCCAGCAGCCGAACCGGGACAGGGGAGTTAGGGCATACGCAGTATTTT

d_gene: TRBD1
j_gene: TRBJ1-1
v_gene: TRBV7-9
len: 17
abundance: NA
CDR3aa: CASSKTQGGRGNTEAFF
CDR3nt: TGTGCCAGCAGCAAAACTCAGGGGGGGCGTGGGAACACTGAAGCTTTCTTT

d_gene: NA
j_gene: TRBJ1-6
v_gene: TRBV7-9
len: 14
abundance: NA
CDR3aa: CASSPRTSGSPLHF
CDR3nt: TGTGCCAGCAGCCCGCGGACATCTGGTTCACCCCTCCACTTT

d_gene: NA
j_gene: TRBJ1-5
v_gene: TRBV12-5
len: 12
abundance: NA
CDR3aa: CASGDGRAAQHF
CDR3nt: TGTGCTAGTGGGGACGGACGGGCGGCCCAGCATTTT

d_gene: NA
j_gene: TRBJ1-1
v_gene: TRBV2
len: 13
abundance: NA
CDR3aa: CASSGQQNTEAFF
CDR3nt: TGTGCCAGCAGTGGACAGCAGAACACTGAAGCTTTCTTT

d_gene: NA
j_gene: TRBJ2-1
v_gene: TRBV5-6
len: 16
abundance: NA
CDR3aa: CASSLESYRFYNEQFF
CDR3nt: TGTGCCAGCAGCTTGGAGTCCTATCGATTTTACAATGAGCAGTTCTTC

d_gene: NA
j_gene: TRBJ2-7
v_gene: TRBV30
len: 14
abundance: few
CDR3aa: CAWRSRVWGSEQYF
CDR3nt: TGTGCCTGGAGAAGTCGGGTCTGGGGGAGCGAGCAGTACTTC

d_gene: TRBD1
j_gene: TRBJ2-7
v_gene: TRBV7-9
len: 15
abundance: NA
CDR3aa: CASSSQGANLHEQYF
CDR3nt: TGTGCCAGCAGCTCTCAGGGGGCCAATCTACACGAGCAGTACTTC

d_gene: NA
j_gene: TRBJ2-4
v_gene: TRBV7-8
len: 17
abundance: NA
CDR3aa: CASSLAGQALAKNIQYF
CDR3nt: TGTGCCAGCAGCTTGGCGGGACAAGCACTAGCCAAAAACATTCAGTACTTC

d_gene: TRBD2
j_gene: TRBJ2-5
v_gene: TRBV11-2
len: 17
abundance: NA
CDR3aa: CASSPGTSGGLQETQYF
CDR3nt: TGTGCCAGCAGCCCCGGGACTAGCGGGGGGCTCCAAGAGACCCAGTACTTC

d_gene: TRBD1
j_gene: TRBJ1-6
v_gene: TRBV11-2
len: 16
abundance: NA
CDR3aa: CASSTRTGLMSSPLHF
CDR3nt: TGTGCCAGCAGCACCCGGACAGGGTTAATGAGTTCACCCCTCCACTTT

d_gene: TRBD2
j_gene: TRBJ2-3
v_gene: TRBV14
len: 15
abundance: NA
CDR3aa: CASSHRLAGADTQYF
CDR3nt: TGTGCCAGCAGCCACCGACTAGCGGGGGCAGATACGCAGTATTTT

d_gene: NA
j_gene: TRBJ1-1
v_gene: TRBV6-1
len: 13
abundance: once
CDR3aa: CASSDRSHTEAFF
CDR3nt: TGTGCCAGCAGTGATAGGAGCCACACTGAAGCTTTCTTT

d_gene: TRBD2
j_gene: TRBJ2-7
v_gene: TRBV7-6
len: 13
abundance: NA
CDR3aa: CASSRSGNYEQYF
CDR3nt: TGTGCCAGCAGCCGCAGCGGGAACTACGAGCAGTACTTC

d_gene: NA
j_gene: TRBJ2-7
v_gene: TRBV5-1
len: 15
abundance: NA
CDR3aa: CASSSGQKYQFGQYF
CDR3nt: TGCGCCAGCAGCAGCGGACAGAAATATCAATTCGGGCAGTACTTC

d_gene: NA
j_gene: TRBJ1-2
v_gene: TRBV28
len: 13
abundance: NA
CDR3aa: CASSLREGKHYTF
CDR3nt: TGTGCCAGCAGTTTAAGGGAGGGGAAGCACTACACCTTC

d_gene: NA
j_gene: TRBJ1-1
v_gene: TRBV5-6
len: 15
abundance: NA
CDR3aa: CASSLPRGLNTEAFF
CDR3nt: TGTGCCAGCAGCTTGCCACGGGGTCTGAACACTGAAGCTTTCTTT

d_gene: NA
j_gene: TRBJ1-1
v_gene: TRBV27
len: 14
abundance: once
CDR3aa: CASAKDIPWTEAFF
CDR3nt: TGTGCCAGCGCCAAGGACATCCCTTGGACTGAAGCTTTCTTT

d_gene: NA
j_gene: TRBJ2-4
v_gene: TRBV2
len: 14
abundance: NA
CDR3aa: CASTGRGGGNIQYF
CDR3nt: TGTGCCAGTACAGGGCGGGGAGGCGGGAACATTCAGTACTTC

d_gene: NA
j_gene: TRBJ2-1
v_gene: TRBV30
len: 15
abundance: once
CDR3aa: CAWRREGAAYNEQFF
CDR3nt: TGTGCCTGGCGTAGGGAGGGGGCAGCTTACAATGAGCAGTTCTTC

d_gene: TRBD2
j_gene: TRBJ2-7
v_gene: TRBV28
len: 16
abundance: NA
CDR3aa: CASSLGGASGGYEQYF
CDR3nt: TGTGCCAGCAGCTTGGGAGGGGCTAGCGGGGGTTACGAGCAGTACTTC

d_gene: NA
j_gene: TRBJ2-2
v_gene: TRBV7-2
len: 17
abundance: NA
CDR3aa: CASSLDQGRLNTGELFF
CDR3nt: TGTGCCAGCAGCTTAGATCAAGGCAGGCTTAACACCGGGGAGCTGTTTTTT

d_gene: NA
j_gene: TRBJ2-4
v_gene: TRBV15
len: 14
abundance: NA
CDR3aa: CATSRPVAKNIQYF
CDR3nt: TGTGCCACCAGCAGGCCGGTAGCCAAAAACATTCAGTACTTC

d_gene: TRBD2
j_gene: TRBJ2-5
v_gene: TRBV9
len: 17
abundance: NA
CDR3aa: CASSEGVAGGPQETQYF
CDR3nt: TGTGCCAGCAGCGAAGGGGTAGCGGGGGGGCCTCAAGAGACCCAGTACTTC

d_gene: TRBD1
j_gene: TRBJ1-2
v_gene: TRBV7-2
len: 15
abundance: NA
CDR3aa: CASALQGASNYGYTF
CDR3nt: TGTGCCAGCGCCTTACAGGGGGCAAGTAACTATGGCTACACCTTC